The 8 T cell receptor beta chains below were found in one sample sequenced in a study of OX40 agonist ivuxolimab in advanced cancers. TCRdb's table, derived via immunoSEQ multiplex PCR, lists solely in-frame clones and lacks some. The table records about 58,000 clones, 91% of them present only once. The sample in question was CD4+ or CD8+ T cells sorted from blood, obtained in a trial of the OX40 agonist ivuxolimab. These receptors all come from an adult with an advanced solid tumor such as melanoma, head and neck, liver or kidney cancer.

This chain joins TRBV7-3 and TRBJ2-1; 8 bases fit TRBD2. J was trimmed by 0 bases and V by 4 bases; bases with no gene match: 2. The germline V gene has CDR1 SGHTA and CDR2 FQGTGA. The CDR3 loop spans 15 amino acids. The CDR3 coding sequence is TGTGCCAGCAGCTCCGGGACTAGCTCCTACAATGAGCAGTTCTTC. This gives the protein CASSSGTSSYNEQFF.

The chain links TRBV19 to TRBJ2-2, with TRBD2 identical over 9 bases. CDR1 LNHDA and CDR2 SQIVND come from the germline V gene (reference sequence). V lost 5 bases, J lost 4 bases, and 14 bases stayed unmatched. CDR3 length equals 18 residues. The CDR3 sequence: CASSPQSSGLAGTGELFF. The CDR3 region has the DNA TGTGCCAGTAGTCCGCAGTCCTCGGGACTAGCAGGCACCGGGGAGCTGTTTTTT.

This chain's CDR3 is CASSRPGRTNYGYTF. The CDR3 region has the DNA TGTGCCAGCAGCCGCCCGGGACGGACCAACTATGGCTACACCTTC. The chain carries TRBV5-4 and TRBJ1-2; possible D gene TRBD1, 5 bases. Germline-derived CDR1 and CDR2 are SGHNT and YYREEE (reference sequence). The V end was cut by 4 bases, the J end by 2 bases, with 15 bases between. The CDR3 is 15 residues long.

V and J are TRBV6-1 and TRBJ1-1; D uncertain. The CDR3 loop spans 18 amino acids. With 0 bases removed from V and 0 bases from J, the gap between germline ends came to 17 bases. From germline, CDR1 is MNHNS and CDR2 SASEGT. DNA for the CDR3: TGTGCCAGCAGTGAAGCGAGGCAGGCGCCTGTCTTGAACACTGAAGCTTTCTTT. Amino acid sequence: CASSEARQAPVLNTEAFF.

This clone was seen only once. V is TRBV7-2 and J is TRBJ2-7, with 7 bases fitting TRBD2. CDR3 length: 14 amino acids. Germline V gene sequence: CDR1 SGHTA, CDR2 FQGNSA. The V gene end was trimmed by 6 bases and the J gene end by 0 bases; junction bases not matched to a gene: 5. The CDR3 region is CASRNIAGSYEQYF. The DNA for the CDR3 is TGTGCCAGCAGGAACATAGCGGGCTCCTACGAGCAGTACTTC.

V is TRBV7-2 and J is TRBJ2-1; 11 bases line up with TRBD2. The length of the CDR3 is 15 residues. V dropped 5 bases and J dropped 12; count of bases not matched to a gene: 12. CDR1 and CDR2 from the germline V gene are SGHTA and FQGNSA. Here the CDR3 reads CASSSLAGGLVGQFF. The DNA for the CDR3 is TGTGCCAGCAGCAGTCTAGCGGGAGGCCTCGTTGGGCAGTTCTTC.

The chain uses TRBV7-9 and TRBJ2-2; 8 nucleotides match TRBD1. Unmatched junction bases numbered 4, after V lost 5 bases and J lost 5 bases. CDR1 and CDR2 from the germline V gene are SEHNR and FQNEAQ (reference sequence). The CDR3 is made up of 14 amino acids. The CDR3 sequence: CASSRQGTTGELFF. The CDR3 coding sequence is TGTGCCAGCAGCCGACAGGGGACAACCGGGGAGCTGTTTTTT.

The rearrangement joins TRBV6-5 to TRBJ2-1; D possibly corresponds to TRBD1 (5 bases). Germline CDR1 and CDR2: MNHEY and SVGAGI. The CDR3 contains 13 residues. Trimming pared 6 bases from V and 8 bases from J, leaving 14 bases between. CDR3 nucleotide sequence: TGTGCCAGCAGACCAGGGTCCATGGATGAGCAGTTCTTC. Its translation is CASRPGSMDEQFF.